Presented here are 21 T cell receptor beta chains from one specimen sequenced in a study of cytomegalovirus exposure and HLA in healthy donors. Use of 60 Vbeta and 13 Jbeta primers characterized the PCR. Assay used: immunoSEQ multiplex PCR; TCRdb lists only in-frame clones, some missing. The sample carries fewer than 200,000 clones, about 80% recorded once. The sequenced sample consisted of PBMCs. The receptors shown here come from a woman aged 25 to 39 in good health and CMV-seronegative.

The chain couples TRBV5-1 to TRBJ2-3, with D perhaps matching TRBD1 (6 bases). The CDR3 has 16 amino acids. CDR1 and CDR2 from the germline V gene are SGHRS and YFSETQ. Between the trimmed V and J ends, which lost 2 bases and 1 base, there was a span of 14 bases. CDR3 in amino acids: CASSFGTLGGTDTQYF. The CDR3 coding sequence is TGCGCCAGCAGCTTCGGGACACTGGGGGGCACAGATACGCAGTATTTT. Drawing the rest from reference TRBV5-1 and TRBJ2-3, the complete variable domain is KAGVTQTPRYLIKTRGQQVTLSCSPISGHRSVSWYQQTPGQGLQFLFEYFSETQRNKGNFPGRFSGRQFSNSRSEMNVSTLELGDSALYLCASSFGTLGGTDTQYFGPGTRLTVL.

The chain carries TRBV27 and TRBJ2-1; maybe TRBD1 (6 bases). V shed 4 bases and J shed 4 bases, with 11 bases lying between them. The CDR3 has 14 residues. The V gene's germline CDR1 is MNHEY and CDR2 SMNVEV (reference sequence). The CDR3 region is CASSSGQSYNEQFF. The CDR3 region has the DNA TGTGCCAGCAGTTCGGGACAATCATACAATGAGCAGTTCTTC.

In the case of this clone: The identical CDR3 is also encoded by other nucleotide sequences in the sample. V is TRBV10-1 and J is TRBJ2-5, with TRBD2 as a possible D gene (6 bases). This CDR3 contains 14 residues. The germline V and J ends were trimmed by 0 bases and 1 base, with 6 bases remaining between them. Germline V gives CDR1 WNHNN, CDR2 SYGVQD (reference sequence). CDR3 in amino acids: CASSESGGQETQYF. DNA for the CDR3: TGCGCCAGCAGTGAGTCCGGGGGCCAAGAGACCCAGTACTTC.

J is TRBJ2-6 and V is TRBV11-2, with 7 bases matching TRBD1. The CDR3 totals 16 residues. Trimming at V came to 5 bases and at J to 3 bases, leaving 7 bases not matched to a gene. Germline CDR1 is SGHAT and CDR2 is FQNNGV. The CDR3 is CASSLQGMSGANVLTF. The CDR3 DNA reads TGTGCCAGCAGCCTACAGGGGATGAGTGGGGCCAACGTCCTGACTTTC.

The chain couples TRBV10-1 to TRBJ1-1, with a weak D call TRBD1 (5 bases). Germline CDR1 reads WNHNN; CDR2 reads SYGVQD (reference sequence). The germline V and J ends were trimmed by 10 bases and 5 bases, with 14 bases remaining between them. The CDR3 loop spans 12 amino acids. The CDR3 loop reads CATSTGGTEAFF. In nucleotides, the CDR3 is TGCGCCACTTCAACGGGGGGAACTGAAGCTTTCTTT.

There are a few counts of this clone. The chain uses TRBV19 and TRBJ1-1, with 9 bases lining up with TRBD1. V trimming: 10 bases; J trimming: 4 bases; junction bases outside the gene matches: 19. This CDR3 comprises 17 residues. The germline V gene encodes CDR1 LNHDA and CDR2 SQIVND (reference sequence). The CDR3 region has the DNA TGTGCCACCACCCCCAACAGGGGGCATGGGGTGAGCACTGAAGCTTTCTTT. Translating gives CATTPNRGHGVSTEAFF.

This clone was recorded a few times. The gene calls are TRBV28 and TRBJ2-1; 12 bases align to TRBD2. The length of the CDR3 is 19 residues. The J segment lost 0 bases and the V segment lost 6 bases, leaving 12 bases of the junction unmatched. Germline CDR1 is MDHEN and CDR2 is SYDVKM. The CDR3 loop is CASSPLVTSGRSSYNEQFF. The CDR3 DNA sequence: TGTGCCAGCAGCCCTCTAGTCACTAGCGGGAGGAGCTCCTACAATGAGCAGTTCTTC. The whole variable domain, filled in from reference TRBV28 and TRBJ2-1, reads DVKVTQSSRYLVKRTGEKVFLECVQDMDHENMFWYRQDPGLGLRLIYFSYDVKMKEKGDIPEGYSVSREKKERFSLILESASTNQTSMYLCASSPLVTSGRSSYNEQFFGPGTRLTVL.

The chain couples TRBV5-1 to TRBJ2-1, with 7 bases that match TRBD2. This CDR3 contains 18 residues. J lost 7 bases, V lost 1 base, and 17 bases had no gene match. Per germline, CDR1 SGHRS and CDR2 YFSETQ. Here the CDR3 reads CASSLSLRRETGRNEQFF. DNA of the CDR3: TGCGCCAGCAGCTTGTCCCTAAGGCGGGAGACTGGAAGAAATGAGCAGTTCTTC. Filled out from reference TRBV5-1 and TRBJ2-1, the complete variable domain reads KAGVTQTPRYLIKTRGQQVTLSCSPISGHRSVSWYQQTPGQGLQFLFEYFSETQRNKGNFPGRFSGRQFSNSRSEMNVSTLELGDSALYLCASSLSLRRETGRNEQFFGPGTRLTVL.

The chain employs TRBV19 and TRBJ1-2; D is perhaps TRBD1 (5 bases). Germline V lookup: CDR1 LNHDA, CDR2 SQIVND (reference sequence). V lost 3 bases, J lost 8 bases, and 13 bases lay in between. This CDR3 comprises 13 residues. CDR3 sequence: CASSMVAGGGYTF. CDR3 DNA sequence: TGTGCCAGTAGTATGGTTGCGGGGGGGGGCTACACCTTC.

This sequence joins TRBV6-5 and TRBJ2-7; D is possibly TRBD2 (5 bases). V was clipped by 0 bases and J by 6 bases, with 9 bases between them. The CDR3 sequence is 13 residues long. Germline assignment: CDR1 MNHEY and CDR2 SVGAGI. In DNA, the CDR3 is TGTGCCAGCAGTTACTCGAGCGGAGGCGAGCAGTACTTC. It is translated as CASSYSSGGEQYF.

The rearrangement links TRBV15 to TRBJ1-4, with 11 bases fitting TRBD1. The CDR3 length is 16 residues. The germline CDR1 and CDR2 sequences are LNHNV and YYDKDF (reference sequence). V lost 1 base to trimming and J lost 5 bases; unmatched junction nucleotides: 3. The CDR3 DNA follows: TGTGCCACCAGCAGAGGGACAGGGGGCACAAATGAAAAACTGTTTTTT. Encoded protein: CATSRGTGGTNEKLFF.

This rearrangement joins TRBV9 to TRBJ1-3; 7 bases align to TRBD1. CDR1 is SGDLS, CDR2 YYNGEE, per germline. The V and J ends lost 2 bases and 0 bases, in that order; junction bases with no gene match: 5. The CDR3 sequence is 16 residues long. In DNA, the CDR3 is TGTGCCAGCAGCGTCGGACAGGAACCCTCTGGAAACACCATATATTTT. Translation: CASSVGQEPSGNTIYF.

In its sample, this clone was seen a few times. The rearrangement joins TRBV2 to TRBJ2-5; tentatively, D is TRBD2 (5 bases). Trimming cost V 8 bases and J 3 bases, with 10 bases left between them. CDR3 size: 12 residues. CDR1 is SNHLY, CDR2 FYNNEI, per germline. CDR3 residues: CASCGLKETQYF. For the CDR3, the DNA is TGTGCCAGCTGCGGGCTCAAAGAGACCCAGTACTTC.

The gene calls are TRBV11-3 and TRBJ2-4, with D maybe TRBD1 (5 bases). This CDR3 spans 17 amino acids. CDR1 and CDR2 from the germline V gene are SGHNT and YENEEA. Trimming pared 1 base from V and 1 base from J, leaving 14 bases between. CDR3 nucleotide sequence: TGTGCCAGCAGCTTAGGTCCAGGGATGGGGGCCAAAAACATTCAGTACTTC. The encoded protein is CASSLGPGMGAKNIQYF. Variable domain in full (rest from reference TRBV11-3 and TRBJ2-4): EAGVVQSPRYKIIEKKQPVAFWCNPISGHNTLYWYLQNLGQGPELLIRYENEEAVDDSQLPKDRFSAERLKGVDSTLKIQPAELGDSAVYLCASSLGPGMGAKNIQYFGAGTRLSVL.

A word on this clone: At one end, the junction sequence differs from germline, possibly due to a read error. The chain uses TRBV7-9 and TRBJ2-6; D call uncertain. The CDR3 runs to 16 residues. From germline, CDR1 is SEHNR and CDR2 FQNEAQ (reference sequence). The CDR3 region is CSSSLVPVEGANVLTF. Written as DNA, the CDR3 is TGTTCCAGCAGCTTAGTCCCAGTTGAAGGGGCCAACGTCCTGACTTTC.

The chain uses TRBV28 and TRBJ2-7, with D perhaps TRBD1 (5 bases). The germline V and J ends were trimmed by 6 bases and 7 bases, with 13 bases remaining between them. In germline, CDR1 is MDHEN, CDR2 SYDVKM. The CDR3 has 12 residues. CDR3 residues: CASSLKGWEQYF. The CDR3 DNA is TGTGCCAGCAGCTTGAAGGGGTGGGAGCAGTACTTC.

The V gene is TRBV4-2, the J gene TRBJ1-1; TRBD1 agrees at 10 bases. CDR1 is LGHNA and CDR2 is YNFKEQ in the germline V gene. The CDR3 extends over 21 amino acids. The J segment lost 3 bases and the V segment lost 0 bases, leaving 19 bases of the junction unmatched. The CDR3 sequence: CASSQDLFAGQGGPMDTEAFF. CDR3 DNA sequence: TGTGCCAGCAGCCAAGATCTTTTCGCAGGACAGGGGGGACCGATGGACACTGAAGCTTTCTTT.

The chain joins TRBV5-1 to TRBJ2-2; 11 bases fit TRBD2. Germline lookup yields CDR1 SGHRS and CDR2 YFSETQ. Trimming took 5 bases from V and 6 from J; bases not matched to a gene: 12. There are 17 residues in the CDR3. CDR3 protein: CASSSGGVPLCPGELFF. The CDR3 DNA sequence: TGCGCCAGCAGTAGCGGGGGGGTTCCTTTGTGCCCCGGGGAGCTGTTTTTT.

This clone was detected only a few times. The J gene is TRBJ2-1, the V gene TRBV27; 10 nucleotides line up with TRBD1. Per the germline V gene, CDR1 is MNHEY and CDR2 is SMNVEV (reference sequence). V gave up 5 bases and J gave up 4 bases; unmatched junction bases: 8. The CDR3 is made up of 16 amino acids. The CDR3 protein is CASSATDRGIYNEQFF. The CDR3 DNA is TGTGCCAGCAGTGCAACGGACAGGGGGATTTACAATGAGCAGTTCTTC.

With respect to this clone: Compared with germline, one end of the junction differs, possibly owing to a read error. The V and J genes are TRBV11-1 and TRBJ2-6; 8 positions match TRBD1. The CDR3 is made up of 17 amino acids. Germline V gene sequence: CDR1 SGHAT, CDR2 FQDESV (reference sequence). This chain's CDR3 is CASSLGGQGRVANGLTF. CDR3 bases: TGTGCCAGCAGCTTAGGAGGACAGGGAAGAGTCGCCAACGGCCTGACTTTC. Together with reference TRBV11-1 and TRBJ2-6, the CDR3 gives the full variable domain: EAEVAQSPRYKITEKSQAVAFWCDPISGHATLYWYRQILGQGPELLVQFQDESVVDDSQLPKDRFSAERLKGVDSTLKIQPAELGDSAMYLCASSLGGQGRVANGLTFGAGSRLTVL.

Here the CDR3 reads CASSSRGRLAGGETQYF. The CDR3 DNA reads as TGTGCCAGCAGCTCCCGGGGGCGACTAGCGGGGGGCGAGACCCAGTACTTC. The rearrangement joins TRBV5-4 to TRBJ2-5; TRBD2 matches 13 bases. The CDR3 totals 17 residues. Per the germline V gene, CDR1 is SGHNT and CDR2 is YYREEE (reference sequence). Trimming removed 3 bases from V and 5 bases from J; junction bases left unmatched: 10.